The 16 T cell receptor beta chains below come from one sample, sequenced in a study of T-cell memory formation after mild COVID-19. MiXCR was run by TCRdb on the 5' RACE reads, yielding one entry per CDR3 protein. The sample has about 290,000 distinct CDR3 sequences; more than 15% are singletons. Material: PBMCs or a T cell subset sorted from them (not recorded which). The origin of the receptors is a man aged 18 to 30 who had mild COVID-19 (a few samples of this study predate the infection). Cell type and time point are not known.

This clonotype has a handful of counts. The chain joins TRBV6-5 to TRBJ2-1; no definite D call. The CDR3 has 13 residues. Germline V gene lookup returns CDR1 MNHEY and CDR2 SVGAGI. The V gene lost 5 bases and the J gene lost 6 bases, with 11 bases spanning the gap. CDR3 protein: CASSVSLSNEQFF. The CDR3 region has the DNA TGTGCCAGCAGTGTATCCTTGAGCAATGAGCAGTTCTTC.

The chain is built from TRBV2 and TRBJ2-1; perhaps D is TRBD1 or TRBD2 (5 bases each). The CDR3 contains 16 residues. The germline V gene encodes CDR1 SNHLY and CDR2 FYNNEI. V lost 4 bases and J lost 5, with 18 bases in between. In DNA, the CDR3 is TGTGCCAGCAGTGGGGGACGGGCACGGGGCGACAATGAGCAGTTCTTC. Its translation is CASSGGRARGDNEQFF.

This clonotype appeared a few times. This sequence joins TRBV5-1 and TRBJ2-1; D gene uncertain. Between the trimmed V and J ends, which lost 0 bases and 8 bases, there was a span of 6 bases. This CDR3 spans 12 amino acids. The germline gives CDR1 SGHRS, CDR2 YFSETQ. The DNA for the CDR3 is TGCGCCAGCAGCTTGGTTGCGGATGAGCAGTTCTTC. Translating gives CASSLVADEQFF.

The chain recombines TRBV12-3 or TRBV12-4 with TRBJ2-2, with a tentative D call TRBD2 (6 bases). Trimming took 10 bases from V and 3 from J, leaving 15 bases between them. The CDR3 runs 14 residues. As DNA, the CDR3 is TGTGCCATCCCGCGGCAGCGGGACACCGGGGAGCTGTTTTTT. Its protein is CAIPRQRDTGELFF.

This clonotype was seen repeatedly, ten times or more. The rearrangement links TRBV7-6 to TRBJ2-1, with a possible D match to TRBD2 (7 bases). Germline loops: CDR1 SGHVS, CDR2 FNYEAQ. The V gene lost 1 base and the J gene lost 4 bases, with 11 bases spanning the gap. The CDR3 has 15 residues. This CDR3 is CASSLVGGLYNEQFF. The CDR3 DNA reads TGTGCCAGCAGCTTAGTCGGGGGGCTATACAATGAGCAGTTCTTC. The entire variable domain, with the rest obtained from reference TRBV7-6 and TRBJ2-1, is as follows: GAGVSQSPRYKVTKRGQDVALRCDPISGHVSLYWYRQALGQGPEFLTYFNYEAQQDKSGLPNDRFSAERPEGSISTLTIQRTEQRDSAMYRCASSLVGGLYNEQFFGPGTRLTVL.

This clonotype occurred a few times. The V call is TRBV27, the J call TRBJ2-1; D is ambiguous. Per the germline V gene, CDR1 is MNHEY and CDR2 is SMNVEV (reference sequence). The CDR3 has 15 residues. The V and J ends lost 2 bases and 5 bases respectively, with 13 bases between them. CDR3 sequence reads: CASSLGPVGNNEQFF. The CDR3 DNA reads TGTGCCAGCAGTTTAGGACCCGTTGGGAACAATGAGCAGTTCTTC.

The V and J genes are TRBV7-6 and TRBJ2-2; D is undetermined. The V gene lost 5 bases and the J gene lost 8 bases, with 18 bases spanning the gap. The CDR3 is made up of 15 amino acids. CDR1 is SGHVS, CDR2 FNYEAQ, per germline. CDR3 sequence reads: CASSRIGPSGGELFF. The CDR3 bases are TGTGCCAGCAGCCGGATCGGGCCGTCTGGGGGGGAGCTGTTTTTT. Supplemented by reference TRBV7-6 and TRBJ2-2, the full variable domain reads GAGVSQSPRYKVTKRGQDVALRCDPISGHVSLYWYRQALGQGPEFLTYFNYEAQQDKSGLPNDRFSAERPEGSISTLTIQRTEQRDSAMYRCASSRIGPSGGELFFGEGSRLTVL.

A few counts support this clonotype. The chain is built from TRBV12-3 or TRBV12-4 and TRBJ1-4, with a weak D call TRBD1 (6 bases). The V end was cut by 6 bases, the J end by 8 bases, with 19 bases between. The CDR3 sequence is 15 residues long. CDR3 protein: CASRRGTLSEEKLFF. The CDR3 DNA reads TGTGCCAGCAGGAGAGGGACACTCTCCGAGGAAAAACTGTTTTTT.

J is TRBJ2-7 and V is TRBV4-3; 9 nucleotides align to TRBD2. The CDR3 extends over 17 amino acids. The J segment lost 1 base and the V segment lost 0 bases, leaving 7 bases of the junction unmatched. Germline assignment: CDR1 LGHNA and CDR2 YSLEER. CDR3 sequence: CASSQDHSLAGSYEQYF. The CDR3 DNA follows: TGCGCCAGCAGCCAAGATCACTCCCTAGCGGGGTCCTACGAGCAGTACTTC.

The gene calls are TRBV6-2 or TRBV6-3 and TRBJ1-2; unclear D gene. There are 12 residues in the CDR3. Trimming stripped 5 bases from V and 8 bases from J, with 12 bases between. Per the germline V gene, CDR1 is MNHEY and CDR2 is SVGEGT. The CDR3 coding sequence is TGTGCCAGCAGTCGTCAGGCCCTCGGCTACACCTTC. It is translated as CASSRQALGYTF.

The J gene is TRBJ1-4, the V gene TRBV12-3 or TRBV12-4; 8 positions match TRBD1. Germline trimming cut 5 bases from V and 10 bases from J; bases unmatched to any gene: 9. This CDR3 comprises 14 residues. The DNA of the CDR3 is TGTGCCAGCAGTATCATACAGGGGGAGACAAAACTGTTTTTT. This encodes CASSIIQGETKLFF.

This clonotype was counted between two and nine times. The chain employs TRBV28 and TRBJ2-3, with D maybe TRBD1 (5 bases). The CDR3 extends over 16 amino acids. Germline CDR1 is MDHEN and CDR2 is SYDVKM. V was clipped by 4 bases and J by 2 bases, with 16 bases between them. The CDR3 region has the DNA TGTGCCAGCAGTTCCGACAGCAATCGCCCCACAGATACGCAGTATTTT. Encoded protein: CASSSDSNRPTDTQYF.

This clonotype was recorded a few times. The chain couples TRBV6-2 or TRBV6-3 to TRBJ2-3; possibly TRBD2 for D (5 bases). This CDR3 has 15 amino acids. V was trimmed by 2 bases and J by 1 base, leaving 10 bases between them. CDR1 and CDR2 from the germline V gene are MNHEY and SVGEGT. This CDR3 is CASSYEGWGTDTQYF. The DNA of the CDR3 is TGTGCCAGCAGTTACGAGGGTTGGGGCACAGATACGCAGTATTTT.

This clonotype was seen a handful of times. V usage is TRBV3-1 and J usage is TRBJ2-2; D gene uncertain. Trimming shortened V by 1 base and J by 3 bases, and 18 bases separated the two germline ends. Germline CDR1 LGHDT, CDR2 YNNKEL (reference sequence). This CDR3 has 18 amino acids. The CDR3: CASSQVPPSVEDTGELFF. The CDR3 DNA sequence: TGTGCCAGCAGCCAAGTCCCCCCTTCAGTAGAGGACACCGGGGAGCTGTTTTTT.

V is TRBV6-6 and J is TRBJ1-2; 7 nucleotides line up with TRBD1. The CDR3 is made up of 13 amino acids. The germline CDR1 and CDR2 sequences are MNHNY and SVGAGI (reference sequence). The V gene end was trimmed by 9 bases and the J gene end by 3 bases; junction bases not matched to a gene: 7. The CDR3 DNA sequence: TGTGCCAGTGACCCGACAGGGTACTATGGCTACACCTTC. Its translation: CASDPTGYYGYTF.

This chain joins TRBV27 and TRBJ2-5; 8 nucleotides align to TRBD2. V lost 5 bases to trimming and J lost 4 bases; unmatched junction nucleotides: 15. Germline CDR1 reads MNHEY; CDR2 reads SMNVEV (reference sequence). CDR3 length equals 17 residues. CDR3 nucleotides: TGTGCCAGCAGTATGTCTGGGAGCGGGGGTGGCGTAGAGACCCAGTACTTC. Translating it yields CASSMSGSGGGVETQYF.